The 30 T cell receptor beta chains below come from one sample, sequenced in a study of cytomegalovirus exposure and HLA in healthy donors. Primers for the PCR totalled 60 Vbeta and 13 Jbeta. TCRdb keeps only in-frame clones here, not all; method: immunoSEQ multiplex PCR. Altogether around 130,000 clones are present, 80% being singletons, with the ten largest covering 3% to 4%. The specimen sequenced was PBMCs. The receptors derive from a woman aged 40 to 50 in good health and CMV-seronegative.

The chain employs TRBV6-5 and TRBJ1-2, with 8 positions matching TRBD1. The CDR3 has 13 residues. Per the germline V gene, CDR1 is MNHEY and CDR2 is SVGAGI. Trimming removed 5 bases from V and 6 bases from J; junction bases left unmatched: 5. This CDR3 reads CASSVTGDHGYTF. CDR3 bases: TGTGCCAGCAGTGTGACAGGGGATCATGGCTACACCTTC.

The V gene is TRBV5-4, the J gene TRBJ1-2; 7 bases map to TRBD1. After removal of 7 bases from V and 8 bases from J, the junction contained 14 bases not matched to a gene. The germline CDR1 and CDR2 sequences are SGHNT and YYREEE (reference sequence). This CDR3 region has 14 residues. The CDR3 DNA reads TGTGCCAGCCTCCGGGACAGAACCACCGGGGGCTACACCTTC. Translated: CASLRDRTTGGYTF.

The chain couples TRBV19 to TRBJ1-5, with 7 bases fitting TRBD1. The J segment lost 3 bases and the V segment lost 5 bases, leaving 7 bases of the junction unmatched. The CDR3 spans 15 residues. Per the germline V gene, CDR1 is LNHDA and CDR2 is SQIVND (reference sequence). The CDR3 sequence: CASSLKTGHNQPQHF. Written as DNA, the CDR3 is TGTGCCAGTAGTCTAAAGACAGGGCACAATCAGCCCCAGCATTTT.

The rearrangement uses TRBV5-4 and TRBJ2-6; tentative D call: TRBD1 (5 bases). Germline lookup yields CDR1 SGHNT and CDR2 YYREEE (reference sequence). The ends were cut back, 1 base at V and 3 bases at J, with 20 bases in the middle. This CDR3 has 19 amino acids. CDR3 sequence reads: CASSLLVTVGALGANVLTF. The CDR3 DNA follows: TGTGCCAGCAGCTTGCTAGTCACCGTTGGGGCTCTTGGGGCCAACGTCCTGACTTTC. Full variable domain (rest looked up from reference TRBV5-4 and TRBJ2-6): ETGVTQSPTHLIKTRGQQVTLRCSSQSGHNTVSWYQQALGQGPQFIFQYYREEENGRGNFPPRFSGLQFPNYSSELNVNALELDDSALYLCASSLLVTVGALGANVLTFGAGSRLTVL.

This clone was seen a few times. The CDR3 bases are TGCGCCAGCAGCCAAGGGATAGGGACTGGGGCAGAAGCTTTCTTT. Translating it yields CASSQGIGTGAEAFF. The rearrangement links TRBV4-1 to TRBJ1-1, with D maybe TRBD1 (5 bases). Trimming shortened V by 1 base and J by 8 bases, and 17 bases separated the two germline ends. Germline V gene lookup returns CDR1 MGHRA and CDR2 YSYEKL. CDR3 length: 15 amino acids.

The chain recombines TRBV6-5 with TRBJ1-2; D remains unclear. In germline, CDR1 is MNHEY, CDR2 SVGAGI. The V and J ends lost 4 bases and 2 bases respectively, with 11 bases between them. This CDR3 spans 14 amino acids. The CDR3 protein is CASSSLRSNYGYTF. For the CDR3, the DNA is TGTGCCAGCAGTTCACTCCGTTCGAACTATGGCTACACCTTC.

Concerning this clone: One junction end does not reproduce the germline sequence, and a read error may be involved. The genes are TRBV9 and TRBJ2-3; 8 bases align to TRBD2. The CDR3 length is 15 residues. Germline V gives CDR1 SGDLS, CDR2 YYNGEE. CDR3 coding DNA: TGTTCCAGCAGCGTAGAACGGGGGGGCCCAGATACGCAGTATTTT. Amino acid sequence: CSSSVERGGPDTQYF.

The rearrangement joins TRBV25-1 to TRBJ1-1, with D perhaps matching TRBD1 (5 bases). The germline V gene has CDR1 MGHDK and CDR2 SYGVNS. V dropped 2 bases and J dropped 1 base, with 5 bases sitting between them. The CDR3 sequence is 13 residues long. CDR3 nucleotide sequence: TGTGCCAGCAGTGAAAGGGGGAACACTGAAGCTTTCTTT. Its translation: CASSERGNTEAFF.

J is TRBJ2-7 and V is TRBV4-1, with 9 bases lining up with TRBD2. V was clipped by 0 bases and J by 3 bases; unmatched bases: 3. Germline assignment: CDR1 MGHRA and CDR2 YSYEKL. This CDR3 spans 15 amino acids. CDR3 sequence reads: CASSQDSREGYEQYF. The CDR3 DNA reads as TGCGCCAGCAGCCAAGACTCGCGGGAGGGCTACGAGCAGTACTTC.

The CDR3 loop reads CASSFLSGDGQYF. CDR3 DNA sequence: TGTGCCAGCAGTTTCCTCAGCGGGGATGGGCAGTACTTC. The chain combines TRBV28 with TRBJ2-7, with 7 bases aligning to TRBD2. This CDR3 region has 13 residues. V shed 3 bases, J shed 9 bases, and the junction held 8 bases outside the gene matches. The germline V gene encodes CDR1 MDHEN and CDR2 SYDVKM.

This clone was seen just once. V gene TRBV13 combines with J gene TRBJ2-7, with 8 bases matching TRBD1. The V gene's germline CDR1 is PRHDT and CDR2 FYEKMQ (reference sequence). CDR3 length: 15 amino acids. V shed 5 bases, J shed 0 bases, and the junction held 6 bases outside the gene matches. The CDR3 sequence: CASSPGQGPSYEQYF. In DNA form, the CDR3 reads TGTGCCAGCAGCCCAGGACAGGGCCCCTCCTACGAGCAGTACTTC.

The chain combines TRBV7-9 with TRBJ2-7, with a tentative D call TRBD1 (5 bases). The length of the CDR3 is 14 residues. Deletions cut 1 base from V and 4 bases from J, with 11 bases between. The germline gives CDR1 SEHNR, CDR2 FQNEAQ (reference sequence). The CDR3 region has the DNA TGTGCCAGCAGCTTAGATTCACAGGCTTACGAGCAGTACTTC. This sequence encodes CASSLDSQAYEQYF.

The V call is TRBV5-1, the J call TRBJ2-3; D may be TRBD2 (6 bases). Looked up from germline, CDR1 is SGHRS and CDR2 is YFSETQ. Trimming removed 4 bases from V and 0 bases from J, with 15 bases in between. CDR3 length: 16 amino acids. This CDR3 reads CASSHASGTSTDTQYF. The CDR3 nucleotides read TGCGCCAGCAGCCACGCCTCCGGGACTAGCACAGATACGCAGTATTTT.

The chain uses TRBV29-1 and TRBJ1-2; TRBD1 agrees at 9 bases. The CDR3 is 14 amino acids. After removal of 7 bases from V and 4 bases from J, the junction contained 10 bases not matched to a gene. Germline values: CDR1 SQVTM, CDR2 ANQGSEA. The CDR3: CSARPGQGLYGYTF. The CDR3 nucleotides are TGCAGCGCCCGACCGGGACAGGGCCTCTATGGCTACACCTTC.

J is TRBJ2-1 and V is TRBV9, with a tentative D call TRBD1 (7 bases). Germline lookup yields CDR1 SGDLS and CDR2 YYNGEE. The CDR3 loop spans 15 amino acids. Trimming removed 3 bases at V and 5 bases at J, with 15 bases between. CDR3 residues: CASSEEGAGHNEQFF. In DNA form, the CDR3 reads TGTGCCAGCAGCGAAGAGGGGGCGGGACACAATGAGCAGTTCTTC.

There are a few counts of this clone. This chain joins TRBV9 and TRBJ1-3, with 11 bases lining up with TRBD1. V dropped 0 bases and J dropped 1; count of bases not matched to a gene: 3. Germline CDR1 reads SGDLS; CDR2 reads YYNGEE. This CDR3 has 17 residues. CDR3 DNA: TGTGCCAGCAGCGTAGAAGGGACAGGGGGTTCTGGAAACACCATATATTTT. This gives the protein CASSVEGTGGSGNTIYF.

The chain combines TRBV2 with TRBJ2-3, with TRBD2 identical over 11 bases. The CDR3 spans 18 residues. Germline V gene lookup returns CDR1 SNHLY and CDR2 FYNNEI. The V gene end was trimmed by 4 bases and the J gene end by 2 bases; junction bases not matched to a gene: 11. CDR3 loop: CASSAPTSGNDPTDTQYF. CDR3 bases: TGTGCCAGCAGTGCCCCGACTAGCGGGAATGACCCCACAGATACGCAGTATTTT.

V is TRBV19 and J is TRBJ1-4; no definite D call. The CDR3 runs 14 residues. The germline gives CDR1 LNHDA, CDR2 SQIVND (reference sequence). Trimming pared 0 bases from V and 7 bases from J, leaving 9 bases between. CDR3 bases: TGTGCCAGTAGTATAGACGGGGAACGTGAAAAACTGTTTTTT. This sequence encodes CASSIDGEREKLFF.

The chain recombines TRBV7-8 with TRBJ2-1, with D uncertain. Trimming took off 1 base at V and 4 bases at J, with 5 bases between the two ends. The germline V gene encodes CDR1 SGHVS and CDR2 FQNEAQ. This CDR3 has 13 residues. Here the CDR3 reads CASSLGRYNEQFF. CDR3 DNA: TGTGCCAGCAGCTTAGGTAGATACAATGAGCAGTTCTTC.

This clone was observed a few times. This chain uses TRBV5-1 with TRBJ2-7; D might be TRBD2 (6 bases). The CDR3 has 15 amino acids. V shed 2 bases and J shed 2 bases, with 14 bases lying between them. Looked up from germline, CDR1 is SGHRS and CDR2 is YFSETQ. CDR3 region: CASSLGEDRTYEQYF. The CDR3 nucleotides read TGCGCCAGCAGCTTAGGGGAGGACCGCACCTACGAGCAGTACTTC.

The rearrangement joins TRBV5-4 to TRBJ2-7; D ambiguous. Germline values: CDR1 SGHNT, CDR2 YYREEE (reference sequence). V was cut by 0 bases and J by 5 bases, with 9 bases left in between. The CDR3 runs 13 residues. CDR3 in DNA: TGTGCCAGCAGCTTGGCCGCGAGGAACGAGCAGTACTTC. This codes for CASSLAARNEQYF.

The chain uses TRBV6-5 and TRBJ2-5; possibly TRBD1 for D (5 bases). Germline V gene lookup returns CDR1 MNHEY and CDR2 SVGAGI. V lost 5 bases and J 4 bases, leaving 5 bases between the germline ends. CDR3 length: 11 amino acids. The CDR3 DNA follows: TGTGCCAGCAGTCAGGGAGAGACCCAGTACTTC. Translation gives CASSQGETQYF.

J is TRBJ1-1 and V is TRBV11-2; 7 nucleotides agree with TRBD1. V was clipped by 6 bases and J by 1 base; unmatched bases: 11. CDR1 is SGHAT, CDR2 FQNNGV, per germline. The CDR3 spans 16 residues. The DNA for the CDR3 is TGTGCCAGCAGTCAACAGGGGCCATCCTGGAACACTGAAGCTTTCTTT. This translates into CASSQQGPSWNTEAFF.

The chain joins TRBV29-1 to TRBJ1-2; TRBD1 matches 7 bases. Trimming cost V 5 bases and J 8 bases; bases outside gene matches: 11. This CDR3 has 13 residues. The germline V gene encodes CDR1 SQVTM and CDR2 ANQGSEA. As DNA, the CDR3 is TGCAGCGTTTCGGGACAGCAGCTAAGGGGCTACACCTTC. Protein: CSVSGQQLRGYTF.

The chain uses TRBV5-6 and TRBJ1-3; 9 bases align to TRBD1. Germline values: CDR1 SGHDT, CDR2 YYEEEE. V lost 5 bases to trimming and J lost 0 bases; unmatched junction nucleotides: 0. The CDR3 is made up of 14 amino acids. CDR3 amino acids: CASRTGGSGNTIYF. The CDR3 DNA reads as TGTGCCAGCAGGACAGGGGGCTCTGGAAACACCATATATTTT.

The J gene is TRBJ1-2, the V gene TRBV6-1; D is perhaps TRBD1 (6 bases). Germline assignment: CDR1 MNHNS and CDR2 SASEGT. CDR3 length equals 14 residues. Deletions cut 1 base from V and 0 bases from J, with 6 bases between. This CDR3 reads CASSEDRANYGYTF. Written as DNA, the CDR3 is TGTGCCAGCAGTGAAGACAGGGCTAACTATGGCTACACCTTC.

This clone has a handful of counts. Other DNA sequences of this sample code for an identical CDR3. The rearrangement joins TRBV27 to TRBJ1-3; 7 positions agree with TRBD1. The V segment lost 5 bases and the J segment 2 bases; nucleotides outside the gene matches: 6. Germline V gene lookup returns CDR1 MNHEY and CDR2 SMNVEV (reference sequence). The CDR3 totals 15 residues. The CDR3 DNA sequence: TGTGCCAGCAGTGTATACAGGGGAGCTGGAAACACCATATATTTT. It encodes CASSVYRGAGNTIYF.

The chain uses TRBV7-5 and TRBJ1-5. TRBV7-5 is a pseudogene. The CDR3 spans 14 residues. CDR3 region: CARSLRLGNQPQHF. As DNA, the CDR3 is TGTGCCAGAAGCCTTAGACTGGGCAATCAGCCCCAGCATTTT.

The chain is built from TRBV5-4 and TRBJ2-7; D is possibly TRBD1 (6 bases). V was shortened by 2 bases and J by 7 bases, with 13 bases between the two germline ends. There are 13 residues in the CDR3. Germline V gene data show CDR1 as SGHNT and CDR2 as YYREEE (reference sequence). The CDR3 spells CASSFTGTGEQYF. The CDR3 region has the DNA TGTGCCAGCAGCTTCACAGGTACAGGGGAGCAGTACTTC.

The chain carries TRBV4-2 and TRBJ2-7, with D possibly TRBD2 on 6 matching bases. Germline V gives CDR1 LGHNA, CDR2 YNFKEQ. V was clipped by 0 bases and J by 5 bases, with 20 bases between them. The CDR3 contains 17 residues. CDR3 sequence (DNA): TGTGCCAGCAGCCAAGATGGTCGGGACTTCATAGCTCACGAGCAGTACTTC. Its protein product is CASSQDGRDFIAHEQYF.